The 17 T cell receptor beta chains below all came from one sample that was sequenced in a study of graft-versus-host responses after intestinal transplantation (dated by TCRdb to the early 2020s). The library was prepared using the immunoSEQ multiplex PCR assay. The clones in this table, taken by TCRdb from immuneACCESS, are in-frame only. Not every clone is retained; where verified, under half of the shortfall comes from an unresolved V gene, and the cause of the rest is unknown. Here the sample has 95,000 to 100,000 clones; roughly 88% occur a single time. The top ten constitute around 1.4% of the sample. This specimen was PBMCs, taken 255 days after intestinal transplant. The source of these receptors is a human patient who received an intestinal transplant, so some T cells may come from the graft donor.

This rearrangement joins TRBV5-4 to TRBJ2-7; 7 bases fit TRBD2. The CDR3 totals 15 residues. V lost 5 bases, J lost 1 base, and 9 bases stayed unmatched. The germline V gene encodes CDR1 SGHNT and CDR2 YYREEE (reference sequence). The chain's CDR3 is CASSLSGGGSYEQYF. The DNA of the CDR3 is TGTGCCAGCAGTTTATCTGGCGGGGGTTCCTACGAGCAGTACTTC.

The V gene is TRBV9, the J gene TRBJ2-2; 9 bases map to TRBD2. CDR3 length equals 16 residues. Trimming removed 2 bases from V and 5 bases from J; junction bases left unmatched: 7. Germline V lookup: CDR1 SGDLS, CDR2 YYNGEE. In DNA, the CDR3 is TGTGCCAGCAGCGTCAGACTAGCGGAGGGAACCGGGGAGCTGTTTTTT. It specifies CASSVRLAEGTGELFF. Full variable domain (remainder filled in from reference TRBV9 and TRBJ2-2): DSGVTQTPKHLITATGQRVTLRCSPRSGDLSVYWYQQSLDQGLQFLIQYYNGEERAKGNILERFSAQQFPDLHSELNLSSLELGDSALYFCASSVRLAEGTGELFFGEGSRLTVL.

This chain links TRBV19 with TRBJ1-5; D unclear. Germline V lookup: CDR1 LNHDA, CDR2 SQIVND (reference sequence). V lost 6 bases and J lost 4, with 10 bases in between. The CDR3 has 13 amino acids. For the CDR3, the DNA is TGTGCCAGTAGCGAGGCAGAAAATCAGCCCCAGCATTTT. Protein sequence: CASSEAENQPQHF.

The V gene is TRBV15, the J gene TRBJ1-2, with D unresolved. This CDR3 comprises 14 residues. With 0 bases removed from V and 6 bases from J, the gap between germline ends came to 11 bases. Looked up from germline, CDR1 is LNHNV and CDR2 is YYDKDF (reference sequence). CDR3 coding DNA: TGTGCCACCAGCAGAGATGTTTCCGGTAATGGCTACACCTTC. Its translation is CATSRDVSGNGYTF.

V and J are TRBV13 and TRBJ1-6, with 9 bases that match TRBD1. The germline V gene encodes CDR1 PRHDT and CDR2 FYEKMQ (reference sequence). This CDR3 spans 17 amino acids. J was trimmed by 5 bases and V by 4 bases; bases with no gene match: 9. In DNA, the CDR3 is TGTGCCAGCAGCTCACCTGGGACAGGGCCGGATAATTCACCCCTCCACTTT. It translates to CASSSPGTGPDNSPLHF.

V usage is TRBV7-9 and J usage is TRBJ2-4; perhaps D is TRBD1 or TRBD2 (6 bases each). The CDR3 extends over 15 amino acids. Germline CDR1 SEHNR, CDR2 FQNEAQ (reference sequence). The V end lost 1 base, the J end lost 11 bases, and 18 bases lay between the germline ends. CDR3 loop: CASSLGVQGRGVQYF. DNA of the CDR3: TGTGCCAGCAGCTTAGGCGTACAGGGTCGCGGGGTTCAGTACTTC.

The chain couples TRBV7-8 to TRBJ1-5; the match to TRBD1 covers 9 bases. The CDR3 runs 16 residues. With V trimmed by 1 base and J by 1 base, 2 bases remained unmatched. The germline gives CDR1 SGHVS, CDR2 FQNEAQ. Here the CDR3 DNA reads TGTGCCAGCAGCTTAGAAACAGGGGGCAGCAATCAGCCCCAGCATTTT. It encodes CASSLETGGSNQPQHF.

A few counts support this clone. The chain joins TRBV6-1 to TRBJ1-4; D gene unclear. With 1 base removed from V and 8 bases from J, the gap between germline ends came to 11 bases. CDR3 size: 14 residues. Germline loops: CDR1 MNHNS, CDR2 SASEGT. In DNA, the CDR3 is TGTGCCAGCAGTGAAGAGATCATGGAGGAAAAACTGTTTTTT. Its translation: CASSEEIMEEKLFF.

The rearrangement links TRBV2 to TRBJ2-3, with D perhaps TRBD1 or TRBD2 (6 bases each). Germline values: CDR1 SNHLY, CDR2 FYNNEI. The CDR3 is 14 residues long. Trimming pared 6 bases from V and 6 bases from J, leaving 16 bases between. CDR3 DNA: TGTGCCAGCAGCATTCGACTAGGGGGGGATACGCAGTATTTT. As protein: CASSIRLGGDTQYF.

V and J are TRBV6-6 and TRBJ1-1; a possible D gene is TRBD1 (6 bases). Germline loops: CDR1 MNHNY, CDR2 SVGAGI (reference sequence). The length of the CDR3 is 13 residues. V was clipped by 6 bases and J by 4 bases, with 12 bases between them. The CDR3 DNA sequence: TGTGCCAGCAGCCCCAGGGGAGGCACTGAAGCTTTCTTT. Its translation: CASSPRGGTEAFF.

This clone is a singleton in its sample. V is TRBV6-5 and J is TRBJ2-3, with 12 bases lining up with TRBD1. Per germline, CDR1 MNHEY and CDR2 SVGAGI. Losses at the gene ends were 6 bases for V and 5 bases for J; bases not matched to a gene: 6. The length of the CDR3 is 15 residues. DNA for the CDR3: TGTGCCAGCAGCGAAAGGGACAGGGGGCTAGATACGCAGTATTTT. Amino acids: CASSERDRGLDTQYF.

The CDR3 nucleotides are TGTGCCAGCAGCTTCGAGGCGACCTACGAGCAGTACGTC. Protein: CASSFEATYEQYV. V is TRBV11-2 and J is TRBJ2-7; D unresolved. CDR3 size: 13 residues. V was pared by 3 bases and J by 2 bases, with 8 bases between. CDR1 SGHAT and CDR2 FQNNGV come from the germline V gene.

This rearrangement joins TRBV6-1 to TRBJ1-5, with TRBD1 matching 7 bases. CDR1 is MNHNS, CDR2 SASEGT, per germline. CDR3 length equals 15 residues. J was trimmed by 0 bases and V by 6 bases; bases with no gene match: 5. The CDR3, as DNA: TGTGCCAGCAGAGAACAGGGGTATAGCAATCAGCCCCAGCATTTT. Protein sequence: CASREQGYSNQPQHF.

This chain connects TRBV28 to TRBJ2-2; no firm D call. The V gene lost 3 bases and the J gene lost 0 bases, with 8 bases spanning the gap. Germline CDR1 reads MDHEN; CDR2 reads SYDVKM. The CDR3 runs to 15 residues. Here the CDR3 DNA reads TGTGCCAGCAGTTTCGGCGCCTCGAACACCGGGGAGCTGTTTTTT. This encodes CASSFGASNTGELFF.

Only a few counts were recorded for this clone. The rearrangement links TRBV19 to TRBJ1-5; D call uncertain. Germline V CDR1 and CDR2: LNHDA, SQIVND (reference sequence). This CDR3 contains 12 residues. V was clipped by 5 bases and J by 7 bases, with 9 bases between them. CDR3 nucleotide sequence: TGTGCCAGTAGTTCAGTGGGACAGCCCCAGCATTTT. Translation gives CASSSVGQPQHF.

The V call is TRBV6-1, the J call TRBJ2-7; possibly TRBD2 for D (5 bases). The germline gives CDR1 MNHNS, CDR2 SASEGT. The CDR3 has 13 residues. V lost 3 bases and J lost 3, with 9 bases in between. The CDR3 DNA reads as TGTGCCAGCAGTGATTTCGGGGTCTACGAGCAGTACTTC. Amino acids: CASSDFGVYEQYF.

The chain uses TRBV5-6 and TRBJ1-3, with no clear D. Looked up from germline, CDR1 is SGHDT and CDR2 is YYEEEE. The CDR3 totals 14 residues. Trimming stripped 4 bases from V and 0 bases from J, with 8 bases between. In nucleotides, the CDR3 is TGTGCCAGCAGCATGGACCTCTCTGGAAACACCATATATTTT. It translates to CASSMDLSGNTIYF. Based on the CDR3 plus reference TRBV5-6 and TRBJ1-3, the full variable domain is DAGVTQSPTHLIKTRGQQVTLRCSPKSGHDTVSWYQQALGQGPQFIFQYYEEEERQRGNFPDRFSGHQFPNYSSELNVNALLLGDSALYLCASSMDLSGNTIYFGEGSWLTVV.